The entry below describes one TCR beta chain. TCRdb keeps only in-frame clones here, not all; method: immunoSEQ multiplex PCR. The repertoire holds 9,500 to 15,000 clones, with 73% as singletons. This CDR3 is built from 15 residues. J gave up 0 bases and V 4 bases, and 4 bases lay outside the gene matches. CDR1 and CDR2 from the germline V gene are MGHRA and YSYEKL. The sample belongs to a study of blood T cell repertoires in COVID-19. The origin of this receptor is a human donor in a cohort sampled during active COVID-19. Sequencing was carried out using peripheral blood. V gene TRBV4-1 combines with J gene TRBJ1-2; 8 nucleotides match TRBD1. CDR3 in amino acids: CASSPGDRTNYGYTF. In nucleotides, the CDR3 is TGCGCCAGCAGCCCAGGGGACAGGACTAACTATGGCTACACCTTC.